This T cell receptor beta chain was captured by sequencing in a study of cytomegalovirus exposure and HLA in healthy donors. The CDR3 runs 11 residues. Germline V gene lookup returns CDR1 MDHEN and CDR2 SYDVKM. Findings of the study overall: Some V segments, including TRBV6-2 and TRBV6-3, were excluded as indistinguishable.

The PCR used 60 Vbeta and 13 Jbeta primers. Libraries were prepared by immunoSEQ multiplex PCR; TCRdb keeps only in-frame clonotypes and omits some of them. The table records around 130,000 clones, over 70% of them present only once. A note on this clone: Its antigen is still unknown. The germline gene is not matched at one end of the junction; a read error may be the cause.

The specimen sequenced was PBMCs. The V gene is TRBV28, the J gene TRBJ2-7; D is possibly TRBD1 (5 bases). This receptor was identified in a woman aged 18-29 years in good health and CMV-seronegative. CDR3 amino acids: CASSFQGPNSF. The CDR3 bases are TGTGCCAGCAGTTTTCAGGGTCCTAATTCCTTC.